This passage covers 10 T cell receptor beta chains from one sample sequenced in a study of OX40 agonist ivuxolimab in advanced cancers. Libraries were built with the immunoSEQ multiplex PCR assay. TCRdb obtained this table from immuneACCESS and retained in-frame rearrangements with V and J assigned. These tables miss some clones; where compared with another copy, unresolved V genes account for less than half of the shortfall, and the remainder is unexplained. The sample records under 35,000 clones, over 80% of which are singletons. 15% to 25% of the sample goes to the ten largest clones. The input for sequencing was CD4+ or CD8+ T cells sorted from blood, taken in a trial of the OX40 agonist ivuxolimab. These receptors were taken from an adult with an advanced solid tumor such as melanoma, head and neck, liver or kidney cancer.

V usage is TRBV4-1 and J usage is TRBJ1-1, with D possibly TRBD1 on 6 matching bases. V was cut by 0 bases and J by 5 bases, with 13 bases left in between. This CDR3 has 15 amino acids. Germline V lookup: CDR1 MGHRA, CDR2 YSYEKL. The CDR3 sequence: CASSQDQQGGTEAFF. For the CDR3, the DNA is TGCGCCAGCAGCCAAGATCAACAGGGCGGGACTGAAGCTTTCTTT.

V is TRBV4-1 and J is TRBJ2-1, with 15 nucleotides matching TRBD2. CDR1 MGHRA and CDR2 YSYEKL come from the germline V gene. V lost 4 bases to trimming and J lost 1 base; unmatched junction nucleotides: 11. This CDR3 contains 20 residues. CDR3 region: CASSLVPGLAGGLSYNEQFF. The CDR3 bases are TGCGCCAGCAGCCTAGTACCGGGACTAGCGGGAGGATTGTCCTACAATGAGCAGTTCTTC.

This sequence joins TRBV4-2 and TRBJ1-4; D is uncertain. The CDR3 covers 16 residues. V lost 0 bases and J 1 base, leaving 9 bases between the germline ends. Germline V gene lookup returns CDR1 LGHNA and CDR2 YNFKEQ. CDR3 nucleotide sequence: TGTGCCAGCAGCCAAGATTATTCGGGAACTAATGAAAAACTGTTTTTT. Translating gives CASSQDYSGTNEKLFF.

This rearrangement joins TRBV19 to TRBJ2-7; 9 positions match TRBD2. V was pared by 5 bases and J by 4 bases, with 9 bases of the junction left unmatched. Germline CDR1 is LNHDA and CDR2 is SQIVND (reference sequence). The CDR3 contains 15 residues. CDR3 protein: CASSPRTSVQYEQYF. CDR3 bases: TGTGCCAGTAGTCCAAGGACTAGCGTTCAGTACGAGCAGTACTTC.

The chain uses TRBV5-1 and TRBJ2-5; TRBD2 matches 9 bases. The CDR3 extends over 15 amino acids. After removal of 3 bases from V and 1 base from J, the junction contained 4 bases not matched to a gene. CDR1 and CDR2 (germline): SGHRS, YFSETQ. The CDR3 loop is CASSSSSGAQETQYF. The CDR3 region has the DNA TGCGCCAGCAGCTCCTCTAGCGGGGCCCAAGAGACCCAGTACTTC.

The V call is TRBV4-1, the J call TRBJ1-1, with 7 bases matching TRBD1. The CDR3 is made up of 17 amino acids. V lost 0 bases to trimming and J lost 1 base; unmatched junction nucleotides: 8. Germline-derived CDR1 and CDR2 are MGHRA and YSYEKL. The CDR3 bases are TGCGCCAGCAGCCAAGATCGGCAGGGGGGACGGAACACTGAAGCTTTCTTT. It translates to CASSQDRQGGRNTEAFF.

Comments on this clone: This CDR3 is also generated by other DNA sequences in the sample. This chain joins TRBV9 and TRBJ2-7; 7 bases match TRBD2. Germline-derived CDR1 and CDR2 are SGDLS and YYNGEE. The CDR3 length is 14 residues. V trimming: 0 bases; J trimming: 3 bases; junction bases outside the gene matches: 3. Here the CDR3 reads CASSVGLADYEQYF. DNA for the CDR3: TGTGCCAGCAGCGTAGGACTAGCTGACTACGAGCAGTACTTC.

The chain joins TRBV6-1 to TRBJ2-1; 8 bases are a match to TRBD1. CDR1 and CDR2 (germline): MNHNS, SASEGT. CDR3 length equals 15 residues. The ends lost 1 base at V and 5 bases at J; junction bases unmatched: 4. The CDR3 protein is CASSEEDRVNNEQFF. CDR3 nucleotides: TGTGCCAGCAGTGAAGAGGACAGGGTGAACAATGAGCAGTTCTTC.

The gene calls are TRBV5-6 and TRBJ2-3; TRBD2 agrees at 13 bases. The CDR3 covers 16 residues. After removal of 3 bases from V and 4 bases from J, the junction contained 5 bases not matched to a gene. CDR1 and CDR2 (germline): SGHDT, YYEEEE. The CDR3 loop reads CASSSRLAGGPDTQYF. Here the CDR3 DNA reads TGTGCCAGCAGCTCAAGACTAGCGGGGGGACCAGATACGCAGTATTTT.

The rearrangement uses TRBV6-5 and TRBJ1-3, with a weak D call TRBD1 (6 bases). Germline V gives CDR1 MNHEY, CDR2 SVGAGI. The CDR3 spans 13 residues. V was trimmed by 6 bases and J by 4 bases, leaving 10 bases between them. The CDR3 spells CASRGRGGNTIYF. In DNA, the CDR3 is TGTGCCAGCAGGGGCAGGGGAGGAAACACCATATATTTT.